The 20 T cell receptor beta chains reported below all come from one sample, sequenced in a study of T cell responses to AZD1222 COVID-19 vaccine. TCRdb keeps only in-frame clones here, not all; method: immunoSEQ multiplex PCR. The sample lists about 180,000 clones; 80% to 95% were seen once. The input for sequencing was peripheral blood, taken 28 days after the second AZD1222 dose. These receptors were obtained from an adult who received the AZD1222 COVID-19 vaccine.

The rearrangement joins TRBV24-1 to TRBJ2-7; D may be TRBD1 or TRBD2 (6 bases each). Germline V CDR1 and CDR2: KGHDR, SFDVKD. V lost 4 bases and J lost 3, with 9 bases in between. CDR3 length equals 13 residues. CDR3 amino acids: CATSDGGGYEQYF. The DNA for the CDR3 is TGTGCCACCAGTGACGGAGGGGGCTACGAGCAGTACTTC.

The chain uses TRBV2 and TRBJ2-5; no definite D call. V lost 6 bases and J 1 base, leaving 9 bases between the germline ends. Germline V gene lookup returns CDR1 SNHLY and CDR2 FYNNEI. This CDR3 comprises 13 residues. The DNA for the CDR3 is TGTGCCAGCAGCCGACCTCTCCAAGAGACCCAGTACTTC. Encoded protein: CASSRPLQETQYF.

The rearrangement links TRBV28 to TRBJ1-2; D not certain. V was cut by 10 bases and J by 1 base, with 7 bases left in between. This CDR3 is 11 amino acids long. Germline-derived CDR1 and CDR2 are MDHEN and SYDVKM. The CDR3 spells CATYNNYGYTF. The CDR3 coding sequence is TGTGCCACCTACAATAACTATGGCTACACCTTC.

J is TRBJ2-5 and V is TRBV6-2 or TRBV6-3, with 10 bases lining up with TRBD1. Germline lookup yields CDR1 MNHEY and CDR2 SVGEGT. The CDR3 consists of 15 residues. With V trimmed by 6 bases and J by 5 bases, 9 bases remained unmatched. This CDR3 is CASSIGDRGAETQYF. The CDR3 nucleotides read TGTGCCAGCAGCATTGGGGACAGGGGAGCGGAGACCCAGTACTTC.

The V gene is TRBV18, the J gene TRBJ2-5; 9 nucleotides agree with TRBD1. The V segment lost 0 bases and the J segment 9 bases; nucleotides outside the gene matches: 11. CDR1 and CDR2 from the germline V gene are KGHSH and LQKENI. The CDR3 contains 16 residues. CDR3 bases: TGTGCCAGCTCACCACCCTTACAGGGGGCCCCTGAGGCCCAGTACTTC. Its translation: CASSPPLQGAPEAQYF.

The gene calls are TRBV20-1 and TRBJ1-1; D not resolved. This CDR3 comprises 11 residues. V gave up 3 bases and J gave up 4 bases, with 6 bases separating them. CDR1 and CDR2 (germline): DFQATT, SNEGSKA (reference sequence). The CDR3 region has the DNA TGCAGTGCTAGTCCTCGCACTGAAGCTTTCTTT. Translated: CSASPRTEAFF.

CDR3 loop: CASRRGSTYEQYF. The CDR3 bases are TGTGCCAGCAGGAGGGGCAGCACCTACGAGCAGTACTTC. The chain recombines TRBV5-8 with TRBJ2-7; TRBD1 or TRBD2 may be the D gene (5 bases each). There are 13 residues in the CDR3. V gave up 5 bases and J gave up 2 bases, with 11 bases separating them. From germline, CDR1 is SGHTS and CDR2 YDEGEE.

The V call is TRBV3-1 (or the pseudogene TRBV3-2), the J call TRBJ2-5; 14 nucleotides align to TRBD2. After removal of 4 bases from V and 5 bases from J, the junction contained 6 bases not matched to a gene. The CDR3 is 16 residues long. Germline CDR1 is LGHDT and CDR2 is YNNKEL (reference sequence). CDR3 sequence reads: CASSPWTSGGRETQYF. For the CDR3, the DNA is TGTGCCAGCAGCCCCTGGACTAGCGGGGGGAGGGAGACCCAGTACTTC.

V and J are TRBV4-1 and TRBJ2-3; 9 nucleotides match TRBD2. Looked up from germline, CDR1 is MGHRA and CDR2 is YSYEKL. The CDR3 has 18 residues. V shed 5 bases and J 0 bases; nucleotides not matched to a gene: 12. CDR3 loop: CASSERLRGGLSTDTQYF. The CDR3 nucleotides are TGCGCCAGCAGCGAACGCCTGCGGGGGGGTCTTAGCACAGATACGCAGTATTTT.

The chain recombines TRBV7-8 with TRBJ2-7; 7 bases are a match to TRBD1. Germline V gene sequence: CDR1 SGHVS, CDR2 FQNEAQ. V lost 0 bases, J lost 2 bases, and 16 bases stayed unmatched. The CDR3 length is 19 residues. The CDR3 reads CASSLAWRQGAPIAYEQYF. Here the CDR3 DNA reads TGTGCCAGCAGCTTAGCGTGGAGACAGGGAGCCCCTATAGCCTACGAGCAGTACTTC.

This rearrangement joins TRBV19 to TRBJ2-3, with 9 bases lining up with TRBD1. Trimming removed 6 bases from V and 1 base from J; junction bases left unmatched: 8. The CDR3 is 16 amino acids. Germline assignment: CDR1 LNHDA and CDR2 SQIVND (reference sequence). The CDR3 reads CASRPLRTGGTDTQYF. The CDR3 nucleotides read TGTGCCAGTAGACCTTTGAGGACAGGGGGCACAGATACGCAGTATTTT.

This clone was seen more than once but under ten times. CDR3 bases: TGTGCCACTACCGGGACAGGGGGATCTAACTATGGCTACACCTTC. Protein: CATTGTGGSNYGYTF. The V call is TRBV19, the J call TRBJ1-2, with 11 bases matching TRBD1. With 10 bases clipped from V and 0 bases from J, the junction kept 7 bases outside the gene matches. Germline-derived CDR1 and CDR2 are LNHDA and SQIVND (reference sequence). CDR3 length: 15 amino acids.

The rearrangement links TRBV2 to TRBJ2-2; TRBD1 matches 8 bases. This CDR3 is 14 amino acids long. Germline V gene data show CDR1 as SNHLY and CDR2 as FYNNEI. V lost 6 bases, J lost 2 bases, and 2 bases stayed unmatched. The CDR3 bases are TGTGCCAGCAGGGGGACAGGCAACACCGGGGAGCTGTTTTTT. It translates to CASRGTGNTGELFF.

In this sample, this clone turned up once. The chain couples TRBV7-9 to TRBJ2-2; D is perhaps TRBD1 (5 bases). V lost 2 bases, J lost 6 bases, and 7 bases lay in between. The germline V gene encodes CDR1 SEHNR and CDR2 FQNEAQ (reference sequence). This CDR3 comprises 13 residues. The CDR3 sequence is CASSLLQAGELFF. The CDR3 region has the DNA TGTGCCAGCAGCTTATTACAGGCCGGGGAGCTGTTTTTT.

The chain uses TRBV6-6 and TRBJ2-7; TRBD2 matches 11 bases. The CDR3 is 14 amino acids. Unmatched junction bases numbered 4, after V lost 8 bases and J lost 1 base. Per germline, CDR1 MNHNY and CDR2 SVGAGI (reference sequence). As DNA, the CDR3 is TGTGCCAGCTTAACTAGCGGGGGTTCCTACGAGCAGTACTTC. Amino acid sequence: CASLTSGGSYEQYF.

The genes are TRBV28 and TRBJ1-5; no definite D call. CDR3 length: 14 residues. Per germline, CDR1 MDHEN and CDR2 SYDVKM. Between the trimmed V and J ends, which lost 5 bases and 7 bases, there was a span of 15 bases. This chain's CDR3 is CASSRPAGGQPQHF. The CDR3 DNA sequence: TGTGCCAGCAGTCGTCCGGCAGGCGGGCAGCCCCAGCATTTT.

V usage is TRBV3-1 (or the pseudogene TRBV3-2) and J usage is TRBJ2-7, with D unclear. This CDR3 is built from 12 residues. Per germline, CDR1 LGHDT and CDR2 YNNKEL (reference sequence). V was cut by 5 bases and J by 2 bases, with 7 bases left in between. CDR3 in amino acids: CASSSEAYEQYF. The CDR3 nucleotides are TGTGCCAGCAGCTCCGAGGCCTACGAGCAGTACTTC.

J is TRBJ2-5 and V is TRBV7-9; D is uncertain. V was pared by 4 bases and J by 5 bases, with 8 bases between. The CDR3 extends over 12 amino acids. In germline, CDR1 is SEHNR, CDR2 FQNEAQ (reference sequence). The CDR3 DNA reads as TGTGCCAGCAGCTCTCTCCAGGAGACCCAGTACTTC. It yields the protein CASSSLQETQYF.

The chain joins TRBV19 to TRBJ1-1, with D perhaps TRBD1 (6 bases). V lost 6 bases and J 5 bases, leaving 19 bases between the germline ends. Looked up from germline, CDR1 is LNHDA and CDR2 is SQIVND (reference sequence). CDR3 length equals 15 residues. The DNA for the CDR3 is TGTGCCAGTAGCAATGGTGCAGGGGCGTGGACTGAAGCTTTCTTT. Translating it yields CASSNGAGAWTEAFF.

The V call is TRBV25-1, the J call TRBJ1-2; 8 bases fit TRBD1. The CDR3 is made up of 11 amino acids. Germline CDR1 and CDR2: MGHDK and SYGVNS. With V trimmed by 10 bases and J by 6 bases, 4 bases remained unmatched. In DNA form, the CDR3 reads TGTGCCACCCAGACAGGGGATGGCTACACCTTC. Protein product: CATQTGDGYTF.